This TCR beta chain was sequenced in a study of blood T cell repertoires in COVID-19. Background on the study: T cells, B-cell-depleted T cells, or PBMCs provided the cDNA or gDNA that served as material.

Trimming removed 4 bases at V and 4 bases at J, with 17 bases between. The germline CDR1 and CDR2 sequences are SGHTA and FQGNSA. The CDR3 extends over 16 amino acids. Original methodology: Using reference gene primer amplification, nucleated cell counts were estimated. The assay was immunoSEQ multiplex PCR, and TCRdb's table has in-frame clones only and misses some. From that table come the V and J calls and clone size; the DNA was used to work out D and trimming. The sample shows around 15,000 clones, roughly 85% of them seen only once. This chain joins TRBV7-2 and TRBJ2-1, with D possibly being TRBD2 (6 bases). The TCR was taken from a man aged 70 or older in a cohort sampled during active COVID-19. The specimen sequenced was peripheral blood. The CDR3 nucleotides are TGTGCCAGCAGCTCCTATAGCGGAACTTATTACAATGAGCAGTTCTTC. Residues: CASSSYSGTYYNEQFF.